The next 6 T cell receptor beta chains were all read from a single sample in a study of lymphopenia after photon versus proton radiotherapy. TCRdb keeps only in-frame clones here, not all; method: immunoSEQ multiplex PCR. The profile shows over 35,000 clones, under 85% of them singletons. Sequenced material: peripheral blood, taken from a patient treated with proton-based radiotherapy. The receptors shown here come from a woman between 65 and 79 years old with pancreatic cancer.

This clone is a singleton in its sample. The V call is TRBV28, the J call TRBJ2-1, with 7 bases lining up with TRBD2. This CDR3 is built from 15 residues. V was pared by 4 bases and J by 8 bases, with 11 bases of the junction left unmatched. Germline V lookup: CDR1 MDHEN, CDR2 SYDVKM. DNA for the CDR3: TGTGCCAGCAGTTCCCCAGCGGGACTCATCCATGAGCAGTTCTTC. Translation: CASSSPAGLIHEQFF.

DNA of the CDR3: TGTGCCAGCAGCAAAGGCGGCGGCGGGGGACACTCCTACGAGCAGTACTTC. Protein sequence: CASSKGGGGGHSYEQYF. The chain links TRBV7-2 to TRBJ2-7; weak D call: TRBD2 (7 bases). Trimming took off 5 bases at V and 0 bases at J, with 20 bases between the two ends. The germline CDR1 and CDR2 sequences are SGHTA and FQGNSA. CDR3 length: 17 residues.

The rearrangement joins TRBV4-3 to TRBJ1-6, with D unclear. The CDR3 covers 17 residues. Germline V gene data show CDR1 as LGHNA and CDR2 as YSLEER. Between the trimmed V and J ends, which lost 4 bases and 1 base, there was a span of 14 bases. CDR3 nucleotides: TGCGCCAGCAGCCCTAAAGCTACCGATTCCTATAATTCACCCCTCCACTTT. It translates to CASSPKATDSYNSPLHF.

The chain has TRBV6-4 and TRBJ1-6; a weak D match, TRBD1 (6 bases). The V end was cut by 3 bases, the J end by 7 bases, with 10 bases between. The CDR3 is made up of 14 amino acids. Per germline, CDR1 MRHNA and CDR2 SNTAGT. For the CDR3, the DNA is TGTGCCAGCAGTGAGCGCAGGGGCAATTCACCCCTCCACTTT. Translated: CASSERRGNSPLHF.

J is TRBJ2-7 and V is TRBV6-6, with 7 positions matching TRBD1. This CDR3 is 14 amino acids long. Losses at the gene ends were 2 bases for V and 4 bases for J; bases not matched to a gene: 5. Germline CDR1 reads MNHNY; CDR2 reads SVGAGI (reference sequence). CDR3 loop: CASSYTGQEYEQYF. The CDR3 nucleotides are TGTGCCAGCAGTTACACCGGACAGGAATACGAGCAGTACTTC.

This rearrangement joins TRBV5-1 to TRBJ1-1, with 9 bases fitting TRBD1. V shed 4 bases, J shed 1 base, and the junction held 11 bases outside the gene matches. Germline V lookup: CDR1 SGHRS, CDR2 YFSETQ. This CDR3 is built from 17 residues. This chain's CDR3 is CASSGGQGFVGNTEAFF. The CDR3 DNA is TGCGCCAGCAGCGGCGGACAGGGGTTCGTCGGGAACACTGAAGCTTTCTTT.